Included here is one TCR beta chain sequence, with context. Original processing notes: Cell counts per sample came from amplifying reference gene primers. Profiled with immunoSEQ multiplex PCR; TCRdb holds only in-frame clones, not every one. Clone size and V and J calls were adopted from that table, with D and trimming inferred from the DNA. This table has about 230,000 clones, 65% to 90% appearing once. V lost 5 bases to trimming and J lost 3 bases, with 23 bases between them. Per germline, CDR1 SGHTA and CDR2 FQGTGA. The CDR3 totals 17 residues. This specimen belongs to a study of blood T cell repertoires in COVID-19. Background on the study: There were acute and convalescent COVID-19 samples, and they came from the United States, Italy and Spain.

This receptor was obtained from a middle-aged man with COVID-19, enrolled during active disease. The J gene is TRBJ2-7, the V gene TRBV7-3; TRBD2 might be the D (6 bases). The sample consisted of peripheral blood. The CDR3 is CASSPKNPGLPIYEQYF. CDR3 DNA sequence: TGTGCCAGCAGCCCCAAAAACCCGGGACTCCCGATCTACGAGCAGTACTTC. Looking up the rest from reference TRBV7-3 and TRBJ2-7 gives the full variable domain: GAGVSQTPSNKVTEKGKYVELRCDPISGHTALYWYRQSLGQGPEFLIYFQGTGAADDSGLPNDRFFAVRPEGSVSTLKIQRTERGDSAVYLCASSPKNPGLPIYEQYFGPGTRLTVT.